These 12 T cell receptor beta chains originate from one sample sequenced in a study of blood T cell repertoires in COVID-19. Method: immunoSEQ multiplex PCR; TCRdb's copy keeps in-frame clones and lacks some. The top ten clones hold about 9.3% of a sample with over 100,000 clones, 70% to 90% of them seen once. Specimen: peripheral blood. The receptors originated from a man in his fifties with acute or convalescent COVID-19.

This rearrangement joins TRBV9 to TRBJ1-5; weak D call: TRBD1 (5 bases). V gave up 4 bases and J gave up 4 bases, with 9 bases separating them. Germline assignment: CDR1 SGDLS and CDR2 YYNGEE. CDR3 size: 13 residues. The CDR3 sequence: CASSQGMNQPQHF. DNA for the CDR3: TGTGCCAGCAGCCAGGGAATGAATCAGCCCCAGCATTTT.

The chain is built from TRBV18 and TRBJ1-1, with D hard to call. CDR3 length: 14 residues. Trimming pared 0 bases from V and 6 bases from J, leaving 11 bases between. The germline V gene encodes CDR1 KGHSH and CDR2 LQKENI. CDR3 coding DNA: TGTGCCAGCTCACCACCTATTAGCCGGGCTGAAGCTTTCTTT. Its translation is CASSPPISRAEAFF.

This sequence joins TRBV6-1 and TRBJ1-1; D might be TRBD1 (6 bases). This CDR3 has 13 amino acids. V was pared by 1 base and J by 11 bases, with 14 bases between. Germline CDR1 reads MNHNS; CDR2 reads SASEGT. CDR3 protein: CASSEGTERGAFF. As DNA, the CDR3 is TGTGCCAGCAGTGAAGGGACAGAAAGGGGGGCTTTCTTT.

The chain has TRBV9 and TRBJ1-3; the D gene is possibly TRBD1 (5 bases). The V gene lost 5 bases and the J gene lost 3 bases, with 9 bases spanning the gap. The CDR3 spans 13 residues. Germline loops: CDR1 SGDLS, CDR2 YYNGEE. The CDR3 nucleotides are TGTGCCAGCAGTCAGGGCGATGGAAACACCATATATTTT. This gives the protein CASSQGDGNTIYF. Based on the CDR3 plus reference TRBV9 and TRBJ1-3, the full variable domain is DSGVTQTPKHLITATGQRVTLRCSPRSGDLSVYWYQQSLDQGLQFLIQYYNGEERAKGNILERFSAQQFPDLHSELNLSSLELGDSALYFCASSQGDGNTIYFGEGSWLTVV.

J is TRBJ2-6 and V is TRBV18, with D perhaps matching TRBD2 (5 bases). CDR3 length equals 16 residues. V was cut by 5 bases and J by 1 base, with 12 bases left in between. Germline CDR1 and CDR2: KGHSH and LQKENI. The CDR3 is CASSEGFTSGANVLTF. The CDR3 DNA reads TGTGCCAGCTCAGAGGGATTCACATCTGGGGCCAACGTCCTGACTTTC. Variable domain in full (rest from reference TRBV18 and TRBJ2-6): NAGVMQNPRHLVRRRGQEARLRCSPMKGHSHVYWYRQLPEEGLKFMVYLQKENIIDESGMPKERFSAEFPKEGPSILRIQQVVRGDSAAYFCASSEGFTSGANVLTFGAGSRLTVL.

The gene calls are TRBV15 and TRBJ1-5, with unresolved D. The CDR3 runs 15 residues. Deletions cut 1 base from V and 3 bases from J, with 10 bases between. Germline CDR1 and CDR2: LNHNV and YYDKDF (reference sequence). The CDR3 region is CATSRVRGVNQPQHF. The CDR3 nucleotides read TGTGCCACCAGCAGAGTCCGGGGAGTCAATCAGCCCCAGCATTTT.

The rearrangement uses TRBV4-1 and TRBJ2-3; 8 bases are a match to TRBD2. This CDR3 has 15 residues. Trimming cost V 2 bases and J 2 bases; bases outside gene matches: 3. Germline CDR1 is MGHRA and CDR2 is YSYEKL. The CDR3 DNA reads as TGCGCCAGCAGCCAACTGGGACTAGACACAGATACGCAGTATTTT. This codes for CASSQLGLDTDTQYF.

The gene calls are TRBV19 and TRBJ1-2, with D possibly matching TRBD1 (5 bases). Germline CDR1 reads LNHDA; CDR2 reads SQIVND (reference sequence). The V end lost 8 bases, the J end lost 2 bases, and 12 bases lay between the germline ends. The CDR3 sequence is 13 residues long. The CDR3 DNA is TGTGCCAGTCTAAGGGGATCCAACTATGGCTACACCTTC. It is translated as CASLRGSNYGYTF.

The rearrangement links TRBV9 to TRBJ1-2, with a tentative D call TRBD1 (5 bases). Deletions cut 3 bases from V and 8 bases from J, with 14 bases between. The CDR3 spans 13 residues. Germline V gene data show CDR1 as SGDLS and CDR2 as YYNGEE. This chain's CDR3 is CASSEEGTRGYTF. CDR3 sequence (DNA): TGTGCCAGCAGCGAGGAAGGGACTCGCGGCTACACCTTC.

On this clone itself: Additional DNA sequences in this sample encode the identical CDR3. J is TRBJ1-1 and V is TRBV5-1, with 10 bases matching TRBD1. The CDR3 runs to 13 residues. With 2 bases clipped from V and 7 bases from J, the junction kept 2 bases outside the gene matches. Germline values: CDR1 SGHRS, CDR2 YFSETQ. The CDR3 region has the DNA TGCGCCAGCAGCTTAGGACAGGGGGGTGAAGCTTTCTTT. Protein sequence: CASSLGQGGEAFF.

The chain has TRBV18 and TRBJ1-1; D remains ambiguous. This CDR3 spans 15 amino acids. In germline, CDR1 is KGHSH, CDR2 LQKENI. Trimming shortened V by 3 bases and J by 0 bases, and 11 bases separated the two germline ends. This CDR3 reads CASSPMRALNTEAFF. In nucleotides, the CDR3 is TGTGCCAGCTCACCCATGAGGGCCCTGAACACTGAAGCTTTCTTT.

The chain recombines TRBV30 with TRBJ1-1; D is perhaps TRBD1 (6 bases). Trimming shortened V by 0 bases and J by 6 bases, and 11 bases separated the two germline ends. This CDR3 region has 13 residues. Germline V gives CDR1 GTSNPN, CDR2 SVGIG (reference sequence). The CDR3 spells CAWSVAGASEAFF. CDR3 nucleotide sequence: TGTGCCTGGAGTGTTGCGGGGGCATCTGAAGCTTTCTTT.